This is a list of T cell receptor beta chains from one sample in a study of cytomegalovirus exposure and HLA in healthy donors. TCRdb's table, derived via immunoSEQ multiplex PCR, lists solely in-frame clones and lacks some. Of 150,000 to 200,000 clones in the sample, 70% to 90% were seen once. The sample consisted of PBMCs. The receptors shown here come from a man between 25 and 39 years old in good health and CMV-seropositive. Each CDR3 is given without its conserved first and last residue. Each record gives: D gene, J gene, V gene, CDR3 protein. The D gene is left open where the match is weak.

>-|TRBJ2-1|TRBV4-2
ASSQDLESEQF
>-|TRBJ2-1|TRBV7-6
ASSLVAGSGSYNEQF
>-|TRBJ2-3|TRBV6-5
ASSYSGLRGTDTQY
>-|TRBJ2-2|TRBV5-1
ASSLPALTGELF
>TRBD1|TRBJ1-2|TRBV19
ASSIGRDSNSGYT
>TRBD2|TRBJ2-7|TRBV7-2
ASSLRLAGGRGQY
>TRBD1|TRBJ2-1|TRBV29-1
SKLTGGNNEQF
>-|TRBJ2-1|TRBV27
ASSPNRYNEQF
>TRBD2|TRBJ2-7|TRBV9
ASSKASGRSEQY
>-|TRBJ1-1|TRBV11-3
ASGPAVRGSGAF
>TRBD2|TRBJ2-3|TRBV7-9
SSSPGTSALRDTQY
>-|TRBJ1-2|TRBV7-9
ASSFQGRTNYGYT
>TRBD1|TRBJ2-6|TRBV29-1
SVGGGTGGLSGANVLT
>TRBD2|TRBJ2-1|TRBV7-9
ASSPRMSGLAGNEQF
>TRBD2|TRBJ2-7|TRBV5-4
ASSFGLGSYEQY
>TRBD1|TRBJ1-2|TRBV25-1
ASSERQGVEGGYT
>-|TRBJ1-1|TRBV2
ASRDRDTMNTEAF
>TRBD1|TRBJ2-3|TRBV6-6
ASSYSPTGWTDTQY
>TRBD1|TRBJ2-7|TRBV27
ASKDRDYEQY
>-|TRBJ2-7|TRBV9
ASSVEVGGGRYEQY
>-|TRBJ1-1|TRBV11-3
ASSLDRRHMNTEAF
>TRBD2|TRBJ2-5|TRBV7-2
ASSLGALAGETQY
>TRBD1|TRBJ2-4|TRBV18
ASSSTGGEGKNIQY
>TRBD1|TRBJ2-5|TRBV7-2
ASHRPDRAQETQY
>TRBD1|TRBJ2-7|TRBV2
ATEGQGSYEQY
>TRBD2|TRBJ2-2|TRBV6-1
ASSDDGLAGGPAGELF
>TRBD1|-|TRBV10-1
ASRVDRGPYEQY
>-|TRBJ1-6|TRBV27
ASSLSLDRSSPLH
>-|TRBJ2-1|TRBV7-9
ASSLDLRPHFYNEQF
>TRBD1|TRBJ1-2|TRBV6-5
ASSLQGAANYGYT
>-|TRBJ1-3|TRBV6-5
ASSYIGGVSTIY
>-|TRBJ1-4|TRBV4-3
ASSQVRGILGGTEKLF
>-|TRBJ1-1|TRBV5-1
ASSLVPGGNTEAF
>TRBD1|TRBJ2-2|TRBV2
ASSGPGGTGELF
>-|TRBJ1-6|TRBV6-5
ASSEGILYNSPLH
>TRBD1|TRBJ2-6|TRBV6-5
ASSYRGPGANVLT
>TRBD1|TRBJ2-3|TRBV19
ASRVTGGSTDTQY
>-|TRBJ1-2|TRBV2
ASSRRPSRGYT
>TRBD1|TRBJ2-3|TRBV5-1
ASSLSMTGGTDTQY
>TRBD1|TRBJ1-1|TRBV5-4
ASSLGQGMENTEAF
>TRBD1|TRBJ1-1|TRBV18
ASSHRTGFFDGTEAF
>TRBD2|TRBJ2-3|TRBV28
ASSSGTSGSQSDTQY
>-|TRBJ2-5|TRBV2
ASSERGSPGPQETQY
>-|TRBJ1-1|TRBV7-9
ASTLGGEAF
>-|TRBJ2-3|TRBV5-4
ASSFSLDTQY
>-|TRBJ1-3|TRBV2
ASCRRVSGNTIY
>-|TRBJ1-1|TRBV7-8
ASSFSGLTEAF
>-|TRBJ1-2|TRBV4-1
ASSHILRAELDYGYT
>TRBD1|TRBJ1-4|TRBV7-2
ASSFRDRARNEKLF
>TRBD1|TRBJ1-1|TRBV7-2
ASSLDRANTEAF
>TRBD1|TRBJ2-7|TRBV4-3
ASSHFIGQGSANEQY
>-|TRBJ2-2|TRBV6-5
ASSYSRRRTGELF